The TCR beta chain described here comes from a study of Ad26.COV2.S vaccination and SARS-CoV-2 variants. For the study at large: Of the COV1001 trial arms, the Ad26.COV2.S arm included the donor. Whole-study findings and limits: People who got the vaccine had more spike-specific TCR breadth than people who got placebo.

For this clone: Its target is unknown.

The treatment was: approximately 18 received Ad26.COV2.S at low or high dose, single or two shots; about 5 received placebo; per-sample allocation not given. The samples were gathered on day 63 after the first injection of vaccine or placebo. An Ad26 vector was used to express Wuhan-strain SARS-CoV-2 spike as the vaccine. Measured with immunoSEQ multiplex PCR; TCRdb has only the in-frame clones, and not every one. The data show some 350,000 clones, approximately 81% seen once. Trimming removed 2 bases at V and 0 bases at J, with 2 bases between. The CDR3 has 14 amino acids. From germline, CDR1 is MNHEY and CDR2 SMNVEV (reference sequence).

The sequenced sample was peripheral blood, obtained in a trial of Ad26.COV2.S vaccine versus placebo. This clonotype originated in a person between 18 and 65 years old who received the Ad26.COV2.S COVID-19 vaccine or a placebo. The rearrangement uses TRBV27 and TRBJ1-6, with D uncertain. CDR3 amino acids: CASSLGSYNSPLHF. The CDR3 nucleotides are TGTGCCAGCAGTTTAGGCTCCTATAATTCACCCCTCCACTTT.